These 23 T cell receptor beta chains were all obtained from the same sample, sequenced in a study of T cell changes during pregnancy in multiple sclerosis. Clones were read by immunoSEQ multiplex PCR, and TCRdb kept only the in-frame ones, dropping some. The table has approximately 47,000 clones, about 87% seen once. This material consisted of peripheral blood, taken in the first trimester of pregnancy. The receptors derive from a female donor with multiple sclerosis, enrolled in a pregnancy study.

J is TRBJ1-2 and V is TRBV6-6, with a tentative D call TRBD1 (5 bases). The V and J ends lost 2 bases and 7 bases respectively, with 11 bases between them. The CDR3 totals 13 residues. In germline, CDR1 is MNHNY, CDR2 SVGAGI (reference sequence). The DNA for the CDR3 is TGTGCCAGCAGTTACGGACGGGGGGGTGGCTACACCTTC. This codes for CASSYGRGGGYTF.

Here the CDR3 DNA reads TGTGCCAGCAGCCTCATGCGGGGCCTAACGCCCCAGTACTTC. Amino acids: CASSLMRGLTPQYF. The chain combines TRBV5-6 with TRBJ2-5, with D possibly TRBD2 on 6 matching bases. Looked up from germline, CDR1 is SGHDT and CDR2 is YYEEEE. This CDR3 is built from 14 residues. V lost 4 bases to trimming and J lost 9 bases, with 19 bases between them.

V is TRBV28 and J is TRBJ2-5; the D gene is possibly TRBD1 (6 bases). The CDR3 is 18 amino acids. Germline CDR1 and CDR2: MDHEN and SYDVKM. Trimming took off 6 bases at V and 8 bases at J, with 31 bases between the two ends. Here the CDR3 DNA reads TGTGCCAGCAGCCTACTGGGGGAAAGGACAGCCATGAGACTCACCCAGTACTTC. It yields the protein CASSLLGERTAMRLTQYF. Supplemented by reference TRBV28 and TRBJ2-5, the full variable domain reads DVKVTQSSRYLVKRTGEKVFLECVQDMDHENMFWYRQDPGLGLRLIYFSYDVKMKEKGDIPEGYSVSREKKERFSLILESASTNQTSMYLCASSLLGERTAMRLTQYFGPGTRLLVL.

The J gene is TRBJ2-1, the V gene TRBV5-4, with 9 bases lining up with TRBD2. The CDR3 is 15 residues long. Germline-derived CDR1 and CDR2 are SGHNT and YYREEE (reference sequence). J was trimmed by 10 bases and V by 0 bases; bases with no gene match: 8. CDR3 in DNA: TGTGCCAGCAGCTTGGGCGGGGGGGCCGGGTTGGAGCAGTTCTTC. Amino acid sequence: CASSLGGGAGLEQFF. The full variable domain, completed using reference TRBV5-4 and TRBJ2-1, is ETGVTQSPTHLIKTRGQQVTLRCSSQSGHNTVSWYQQALGQGPQFIFQYYREEENGRGNFPPRFSGLQFPNYSSELNVNALELDDSALYLCASSLGGGAGLEQFFGPGTRLTVL.

V and J are TRBV7-9 and TRBJ1-1; the D gene is possibly TRBD1 (6 bases). V was cut by 1 base and J by 5 bases, with 11 bases left in between. Germline values: CDR1 SEHNR, CDR2 FQNEAQ (reference sequence). The CDR3 covers 14 residues. CDR3 sequence: CASSLERQGTEAFF. DNA of the CDR3: TGTGCCAGCAGCTTAGAGAGGCAGGGGACTGAAGCTTTCTTT.

The V call is TRBV18, the J call TRBJ2-1; 7 nucleotides align to TRBD1. The CDR3 consists of 17 residues. Germline-derived CDR1 and CDR2 are KGHSH and LQKENI. Trimming took 1 base from V and 3 from J; bases not matched to a gene: 9. The chain's CDR3 is CASSPLYSSGGYNEQFF. As DNA, the CDR3 is TGTGCCAGCTCACCACTTTATTCGTCAGGGGGCTACAATGAGCAGTTCTTC.

The rearrangement links TRBV4-3 to TRBJ1-4; D gene ambiguous. The germline V gene has CDR1 LGHNA and CDR2 YSLEER. This CDR3 has 14 amino acids. The V end lost 6 bases, the J end lost 6 bases, and 14 bases lay between the germline ends. CDR3 residues: CASSDIGGDEKLFF. CDR3 nucleotides: TGCGCCAGCAGTGATATCGGCGGGGATGAAAAACTGTTTTTT.

The V gene is TRBV10-3, the J gene TRBJ1-2; the D gene is possibly TRBD1 (5 bases). The V gene's germline CDR1 is ENHRY and CDR2 SYGVKD. V lost 10 bases and J 5 bases, leaving 17 bases between the germline ends. The CDR3 totals 13 residues. The CDR3 nucleotides read TGTGCCACCGCCGGGACTGTGTCTTATGGCTACACCTTC. This sequence encodes CATAGTVSYGYTF.

The gene calls are TRBV18 and TRBJ2-5; D is perhaps TRBD2 (6 bases). Looked up from germline, CDR1 is KGHSH and CDR2 is LQKENI. With 3 bases removed from V and 4 bases from J, the gap between germline ends came to 15 bases. CDR3 length equals 15 residues. The CDR3 sequence: CASSPRNRGVETQYF. As DNA, the CDR3 is TGTGCCAGCTCACCTAGAAACCGCGGGGTAGAGACCCAGTACTTC.

The chain combines TRBV6-5 with TRBJ1-2; TRBD1 agrees at 7 bases. CDR1 and CDR2 (germline): MNHEY, SVGAGI. The length of the CDR3 is 14 residues. After removal of 6 bases from V and 4 bases from J, the junction contained 8 bases not matched to a gene. CDR3 bases: TGTGCCAGCAGGACGACAGGGAGCCCCTATGGCTACACCTTC. Residues: CASRTTGSPYGYTF.

The chain couples TRBV27 to TRBJ1-1; a weak D match, TRBD1 (5 bases). The germline gives CDR1 MNHEY, CDR2 SMNVEV (reference sequence). The CDR3 runs 16 residues. V lost 8 bases and J 0 bases, leaving 19 bases between the germline ends. This CDR3 is CASGLRGGGMNTEAFF. CDR3 nucleotide sequence: TGTGCCAGCGGCCTCCGGGGGGGAGGCATGAACACTGAAGCTTTCTTT.

This chain uses TRBV5-1 with TRBJ2-3; TRBD2 aligns across 14 bases. Trimming removed 4 bases from V and 3 bases from J; junction bases left unmatched: 7. Germline V gene data show CDR1 as SGHRS and CDR2 as YFSETQ. The CDR3 extends over 17 amino acids. CDR3 residues: CASSRLAGGPRTDTQYF. The CDR3 region has the DNA TGCGCCAGCAGCAGACTAGCGGGGGGGCCCAGGACAGATACGCAGTATTTT.

The V call is TRBV5-4, the J call TRBJ2-7, with D maybe TRBD2 (6 bases). The CDR3 is 14 residues long. Per germline, CDR1 SGHNT and CDR2 YYREEE (reference sequence). V was clipped by 4 bases and J by 1 base, with 12 bases between them. CDR3 nucleotides: TGTGCCAGCAGCCTGTCCGGGACTTCCTACGAGCAGTACTTC. As protein: CASSLSGTSYEQYF.

In its sample, this clone was seen once. The V call is TRBV2, the J call TRBJ1-2, with TRBD1 identical over 9 bases. There are 16 residues in the CDR3. CDR1 is SNHLY, CDR2 FYNNEI, per germline. With V trimmed by 5 bases and J by 2 bases, 9 bases remained unmatched. The CDR3 is CASSSHPGQGNYGYTF. The CDR3 region has the DNA TGTGCCAGCAGTTCTCATCCGGGACAGGGAAACTATGGCTACACCTTC.

As for this clone: An end of the junction differs from the germline gene, which may be a read error. The chain links TRBV7-7 to TRBJ2-5; TRBD1 might be the D (6 bases). Germline V gene data show CDR1 as SSHAT and CDR2 as FNYEAQ (reference sequence). The CDR3 sequence is 14 residues long. This CDR3 reads CASSPLTGQETQYF. CDR3 nucleotide sequence: TGTGCTAGCAGCCCCCTTACAGGGCAAGAGACCCAGTACTTC.

The CDR3: CASSFGRSTDTQYF. CDR3 DNA: TGTGCCAGCAGTTTTGGCAGGAGCACAGATACGCAGTATTTT. The chain carries TRBV28 and TRBJ2-3; unclear D gene. Germline lookup yields CDR1 MDHEN and CDR2 SYDVKM. V lost 3 bases to trimming and J lost 0 bases, with 7 bases between them. The length of the CDR3 is 14 residues.

The chain uses TRBV15 and TRBJ1-5, with D unresolved. The germline V gene encodes CDR1 LNHNV and CDR2 YYDKDF (reference sequence). Trimming removed 0 bases at V and 7 bases at J, with 13 bases between. The CDR3 totals 15 residues. The CDR3 DNA is TGTGCCACCAGCAGAGACGCACTGATCGGGCAGCCCCAGCATTTT. Its translation: CATSRDALIGQPQHF.

The chain combines TRBV27 with TRBJ1-2; D possibly corresponds to TRBD1 (6 bases). The CDR3 is 14 amino acids. Germline lookup yields CDR1 MNHEY and CDR2 SMNVEV (reference sequence). The V gene lost 5 bases and the J gene lost 8 bases, with 18 bases spanning the gap. The CDR3 protein is CASSKHGGPKGYTF. In DNA form, the CDR3 reads TGTGCCAGCAGTAAACACGGGGGGCCTAAGGGCTACACCTTC.

The genes are TRBV29-1 and TRBJ2-7; D perhaps matches TRBD1 (5 bases). The CDR3 is made up of 13 amino acids. Trimming cost V 6 bases and J 0 bases, with 12 bases left between them. Germline assignment: CDR1 SQVTM and CDR2 ANQGSEA. Here the CDR3 DNA reads TGCAGCGTCCGAGGTAGGGGCTCCTACGAGCAGTACTTC. Protein sequence: CSVRGRGSYEQYF.

The chain has TRBV9 and TRBJ2-7; 10 bases map to TRBD1. Germline V lookup: CDR1 SGDLS, CDR2 YYNGEE. The CDR3 has 15 residues. Unmatched junction bases numbered 5, after V lost 2 bases and J lost 3 bases. The CDR3 DNA follows: TGTGCCAGCAGCGTTGGGGACAGGGGTTTCTACGAGCAGTACTTC. This codes for CASSVGDRGFYEQYF.

The chain uses TRBV9 and TRBJ2-2; D may be TRBD1 (6 bases). The V and J ends lost 0 bases and 2 bases respectively, with 17 bases between them. The CDR3 consists of 18 residues. Germline values: CDR1 SGDLS, CDR2 YYNGEE. CDR3 sequence: CASSVVQGLTINTGELFF. In DNA form, the CDR3 reads TGTGCCAGCAGCGTAGTACAGGGCCTCACTATTAACACCGGGGAGCTGTTTTTT.

The CDR3: CASSYLRQGGTEAFF. CDR3 DNA: TGTGCCAGCAGTTACCTCCGACAGGGGGGCACTGAAGCTTTCTTT. The gene calls are TRBV6-5 and TRBJ1-1, with TRBD1 identical over 9 bases. Germline V gene data show CDR1 as MNHEY and CDR2 as SVGAGI. Trimming took 2 bases from V and 4 from J; bases not matched to a gene: 5. This CDR3 has 15 residues.

The genes are TRBV19 and TRBJ1-2, with 8 bases lining up with TRBD1. Per the germline V gene, CDR1 is LNHDA and CDR2 is SQIVND (reference sequence). V trimming: 7 bases; J trimming: 5 bases; junction bases outside the gene matches: 9. This CDR3 is built from 14 residues. CDR3 DNA: TGTGCCAGTACCCTCCGGACAGGGCCGTATGGCTACACCTTC. Amino acid sequence: CASTLRTGPYGYTF.